This T cell receptor (beta chain) is drawn from a study of blood T cell repertoires in COVID-19 (dated by TCRdb to 2018 to 2021). Concerning the study at large: Samples from collaborators originated in the United States, Italy and Spain and spanned both the acute and convalescent phases of COVID-19. The prospective study material was composed of cDNA or gDNA derived from T cells, B-cell-depleted T cells, or PBMCs. The dataset comprised deeply sampled blood TCRbeta repertoires from subjects exposed to, actively infected with, or recovered from COVID-19. The repertoires were made available in a free public database intended to serve as a resource for research on the immune response to SARS-CoV-2. Samples were obtained from the ongoing ImmuneRACE study (first 160 participants) and from approximately 1,200 subjects provided by 6 global collaborators. Sample metadata almost always included a de-identified subject ID, COVID-19 status, age in years and sex. Where HLA class I and class II types were available, the types were taken from metadata supplied by the sample provider, not from assay-based typing. The research as a whole found: How much clinical and demographic metadata was included differed by source and by participant, and the metadata was provided uncurated.

The immunoSEQ Assay, a bias-controlled multiplex PCR, was used to amplify TCRbeta CDR3 regions from genomic DNA. Per the original workflow: The number of nucleated cells in each sample was estimated by amplification of reference gene primers within the assay. To quantify the absolute abundance of each unique TCRbeta CDR3 rearrangement, sequence reads were collapsed and filtered. For each sample, productive Simpson clonality was calculated as the square root of Simpson's diversity index over productive rearrangements. TCRdb obtained this table from immuneACCESS and retained in-frame rearrangements with V and J assigned. These tables miss some clones; where compared with another copy, unresolved V genes account for less than half of the shortfall, and the remainder is unexplained. V and J calls plus clone size are reproduced from that table; the DNA served to infer D and trimming. This sample lists about 50,000 clones; over 70% were detected once. In total, the top ten clones hold around 2% of the sample.

At one collaborating source in Seattle, patients were enrolled during active infection and were followed longitudinally through the course of disease. The collaborating institutions used their own protocols to collect whole blood in K2EDTA tubes. For TCRbeta analysis, collaborator samples were shipped as frozen whole blood, as isolated PBMCs, or as DNA extracted from either sample type. This clone was seen a single time. Its antigen is not yet known. Base qualities are missing; no much larger clone stands one base away. Trimming takes 4 bases from V and 0 bases from J, and the germline ends sit 9 bases apart. Reading the germline V gene gives CDR1 ENHRY and CDR2 SYGVKD. The CDR3 measures 14 amino acids from cysteine to phenylalanine. The CDR3 DNA has 42 bases and is translated from base 1.

This chain is built from TRBV10-3 and TRBJ1-1, with the D gene too uncertain to name. The source is a woman older than 75 with COVID-19, enrolled during active disease. The sequenced sample was peripheral blood. The nucleotides are TGTGCCATCAGTGGCCTCAGTATGAACACTGAAGCTTTCTTT. The resulting protein is CAISGLSMNTEAFF.